The 3 T cell receptor beta chains in this list originate from one sample, sequenced in a study of beta chain features in type 1 diabetes. Every isolated RNA sample was fully reverse transcribed, so sequencing captured expressed TCRB transcripts. The repertoire was sequenced with immunoSEQ multiplex PCR; TCRdb's copy has only in-frame clones and lacks some. In the table there are hundreds of thousands of clones, roughly 70% of which are singletons. The sample comprised naive CD4+ T cells from blood. These receptors were taken from a man between 25 and 39 years old in good health.

V usage is TRBV30 and J usage is TRBJ2-3; 9 bases fit TRBD2. The CDR3 covers 14 residues. Germline assignment: CDR1 GTSNPN and CDR2 SVGIG (reference sequence). Unmatched junction bases numbered 3, after V lost 0 bases and J lost 5 bases. CDR3 amino acids: CAWSVRRGGDTQYF. CDR3 nucleotide sequence: TGTGCCTGGAGTGTACGGCGGGGGGGAGATACGCAGTATTTT.

This chain uses TRBV29-1 with TRBJ2-5; 8 positions agree with TRBD2. Trimming at V came to 6 bases and at J to 4 bases, leaving 22 bases not matched to a gene. This CDR3 spans 18 amino acids. CDR1 and CDR2 (germline): SQVTM, ANQGSEA. The CDR3: CSVRPPGGSGRLRETQYF. DNA for the CDR3: TGCAGCGTACGACCACCGGGAGGGAGCGGGAGACTTAGAGAGACCCAGTACTTC.

There are a few counts of this clone. The chain combines TRBV28 with TRBJ2-1, with TRBD1 matching over 10 bases. This CDR3 contains 15 residues. Trimming removed 7 bases from V and 4 bases from J; junction bases left unmatched: 7. In germline, CDR1 is MDHEN, CDR2 SYDVKM. The CDR3 is CASTSGTGEYNEQFF. In DNA, the CDR3 is TGTGCCAGCACAAGTGGGACAGGGGAATACAATGAGCAGTTCTTC.